These 3 T cell receptor beta chains came from one sample sequenced in a study of control samples from healthy donors and cancer patients. Only in-frame clones appear in the TCRdb table, and some are missing; sequencing was by immunoSEQ multiplex PCR. The table has over 100,000 clones, 70% to 90% seen once. What was sequenced was blood. These receptors all stem from a man aged 50 to 59 in good health.

The chain links TRBV28 to TRBJ2-1; 8 bases agree with TRBD2. Trimming took 5 bases from V and 4 from J; bases not matched to a gene: 4. The germline V gene has CDR1 MDHEN and CDR2 SYDVKM. The CDR3 runs to 14 residues. Written as DNA, the CDR3 is TGTGCCAGCAGTAGCGGGGGATTATACAATGAGCAGTTCTTC. Its translation: CASSSGGLYNEQFF.

V usage is TRBV28 and J usage is TRBJ2-7; maybe TRBD1 (5 bases). This CDR3 is 15 amino acids long. V lost 3 bases to trimming and J lost 2 bases, with 14 bases between them. Germline CDR1 and CDR2: MDHEN and SYDVKM. Here the CDR3 reads CASSLRQLLTYEQYF. The CDR3 DNA is TGTGCCAGCAGTTTGAGACAGCTCTTAACCTACGAGCAGTACTTC. The full variable domain, in which reference TRBV28 and TRBJ2-7 provide the parts outside the CDR3, is DVKVTQSSRYLVKRTGEKVFLECVQDMDHENMFWYRQDPGLGLRLIYFSYDVKMKEKGDIPEGYSVSREKKERFSLILESASTNQTSMYLCASSLRQLLTYEQYFGPGTRLTVT.

The V and J genes are TRBV6-5 and TRBJ1-2; 12 bases map to TRBD1. The germline V gene encodes CDR1 MNHEY and CDR2 SVGAGI. V shed 7 bases, J shed 8 bases, and the junction held 11 bases outside the gene matches. The CDR3 contains 15 residues. CDR3 in amino acids: CASTSGGQGARGYTF. CDR3 nucleotide sequence: TGTGCCAGCACTTCCGGGGGACAGGGGGCGCGGGGCTACACCTTC.